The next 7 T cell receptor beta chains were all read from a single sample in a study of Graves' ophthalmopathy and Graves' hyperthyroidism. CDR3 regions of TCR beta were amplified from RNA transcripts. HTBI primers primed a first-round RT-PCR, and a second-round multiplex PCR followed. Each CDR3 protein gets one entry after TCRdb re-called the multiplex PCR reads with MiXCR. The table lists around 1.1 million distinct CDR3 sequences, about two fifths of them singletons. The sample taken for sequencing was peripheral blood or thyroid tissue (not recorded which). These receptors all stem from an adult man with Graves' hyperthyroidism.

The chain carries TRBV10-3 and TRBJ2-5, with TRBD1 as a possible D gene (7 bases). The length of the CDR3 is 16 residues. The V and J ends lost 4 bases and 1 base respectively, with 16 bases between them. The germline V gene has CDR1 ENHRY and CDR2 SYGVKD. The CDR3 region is CAISVGGGLGQETQYF. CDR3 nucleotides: TGTGCCATCAGTGTAGGAGGGGGCCTAGGCCAAGAGACCCAGTACTTC.

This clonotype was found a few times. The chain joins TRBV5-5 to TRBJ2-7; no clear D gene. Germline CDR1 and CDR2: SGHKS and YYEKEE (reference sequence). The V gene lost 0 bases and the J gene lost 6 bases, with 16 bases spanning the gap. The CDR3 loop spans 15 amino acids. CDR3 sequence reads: CASSLEGLGSGEQYF. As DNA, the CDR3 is TGTGCCAGCAGCTTGGAAGGATTGGGATCCGGCGAGCAGTACTTC.

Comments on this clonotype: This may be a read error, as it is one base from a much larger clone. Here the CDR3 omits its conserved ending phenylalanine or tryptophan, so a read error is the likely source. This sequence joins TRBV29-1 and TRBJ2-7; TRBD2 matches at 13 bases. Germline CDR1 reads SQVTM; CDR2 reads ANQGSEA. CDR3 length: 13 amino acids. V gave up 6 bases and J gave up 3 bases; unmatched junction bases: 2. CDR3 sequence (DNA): TGCAGCGTCTGGACTAGCGGGAGCTACGAGCAGTACCTC. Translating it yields CSVWTSGSYEQYL.

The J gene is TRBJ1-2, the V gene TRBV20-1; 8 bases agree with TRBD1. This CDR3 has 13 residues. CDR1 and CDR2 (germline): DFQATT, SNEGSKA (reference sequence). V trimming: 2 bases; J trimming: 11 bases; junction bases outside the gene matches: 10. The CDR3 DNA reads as TGCAGTGCTAGAAGGACAGGGAGTAGAGGTTACACCTTC. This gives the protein CSARRTGSRGYTF.

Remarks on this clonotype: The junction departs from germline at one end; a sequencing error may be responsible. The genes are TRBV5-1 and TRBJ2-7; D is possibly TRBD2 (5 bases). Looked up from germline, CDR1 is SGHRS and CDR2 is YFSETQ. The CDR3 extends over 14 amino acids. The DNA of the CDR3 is TGTGCCAGCAGTGAAGCGGAAGACCCCCCGCAGCAGTACTTC. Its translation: CASSEAEDPPQQYF.

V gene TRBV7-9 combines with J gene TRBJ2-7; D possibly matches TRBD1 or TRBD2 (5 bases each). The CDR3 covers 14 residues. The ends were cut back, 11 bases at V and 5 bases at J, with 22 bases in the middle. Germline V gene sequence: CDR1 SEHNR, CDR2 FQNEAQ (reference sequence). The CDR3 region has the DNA TGTGCCCGCAACCCGGGGCAGTCGGCTCACGAGCAGTACTTC. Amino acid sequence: CARNPGQSAHEQYF. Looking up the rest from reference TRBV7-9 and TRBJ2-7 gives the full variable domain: DTGVSQNPRHKITKRGQNVTFRCDPISEHNRLYWYRQTLGQGPEFLTYFQNEAQLEKSRLLSDRFSAERPKGSFSTLEIQRTEQGDSAMYLCARNPGQSAHEQYFGPGTRLTVT.

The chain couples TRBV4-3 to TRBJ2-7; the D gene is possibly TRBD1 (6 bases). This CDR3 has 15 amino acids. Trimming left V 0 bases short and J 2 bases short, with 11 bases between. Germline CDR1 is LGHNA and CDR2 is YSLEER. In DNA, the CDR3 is TGCGCCAGCAGCCAAGACCGCAGGGGAACCTACGAGCAGTACTTC. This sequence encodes CASSQDRRGTYEQYF.